This TCR beta chain originates from a study of Graves' ophthalmopathy and Graves' hyperthyroidism. There are 17 residues in the CDR3. V lost 3 bases and J lost 7; bases outside the gene matches: 13. Germline V CDR1 and CDR2: SQVTM, ANQGSEA. From RNA, the CDR3 regions of TCR beta chains were amplified and sequenced. Amplification began with first-round RT-PCR using HTBI primers, then second-round multiplex PCR was performed. One entry per CDR3 protein results from TCRdb running MiXCR on the multiplex PCR reads. This sample has 500,000 to 800,000 distinct CDR3 sequences; under 50% occur once, and the top ten carry roughly 3.5%.

The receptor was derived from an adult man with Graves' ophthalmopathy. Sequenced input: peripheral blood. This chain links TRBV29-1 with TRBJ2-5, with 14 bases lining up with TRBD2. CDR3 nucleotide sequence: TGCAGCGTTGATGTTTCCGGGACTAGCGGGGGCATGGGGACCCAGTACTTC. Translated, it gives CSVDVSGTSGGMGTQYF.